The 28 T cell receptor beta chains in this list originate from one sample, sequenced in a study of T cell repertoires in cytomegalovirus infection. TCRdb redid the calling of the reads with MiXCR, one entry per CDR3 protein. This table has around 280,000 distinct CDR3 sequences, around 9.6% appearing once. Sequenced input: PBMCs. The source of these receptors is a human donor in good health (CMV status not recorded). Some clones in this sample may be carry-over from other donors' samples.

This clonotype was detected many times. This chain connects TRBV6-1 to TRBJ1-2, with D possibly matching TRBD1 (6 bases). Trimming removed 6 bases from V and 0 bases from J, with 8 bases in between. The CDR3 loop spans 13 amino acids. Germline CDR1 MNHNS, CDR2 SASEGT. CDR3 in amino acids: CASSQGTNYGYTF. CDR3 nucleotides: TGTGCCAGCAGCCAGGGGACTAACTATGGCTACACCTTC.

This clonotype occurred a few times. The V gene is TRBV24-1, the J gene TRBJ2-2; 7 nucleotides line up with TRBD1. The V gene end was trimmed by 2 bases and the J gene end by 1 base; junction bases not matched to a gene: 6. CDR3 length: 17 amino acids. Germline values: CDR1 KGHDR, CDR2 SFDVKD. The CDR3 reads CATSDSQRDRNTGELFF. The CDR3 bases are TGTGCCACCAGTGATTCCCAGAGGGACAGGAACACCGGGGAGCTGTTTTTT.

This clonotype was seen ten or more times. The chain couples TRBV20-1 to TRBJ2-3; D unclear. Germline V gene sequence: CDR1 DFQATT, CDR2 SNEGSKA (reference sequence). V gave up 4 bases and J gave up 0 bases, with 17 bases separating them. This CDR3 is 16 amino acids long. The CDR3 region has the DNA TGCAGTGCTAAGTCCCGGACCGAACCTAGCACAGATACGCAGTATTTT. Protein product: CSAKSRTEPSTDTQYF.

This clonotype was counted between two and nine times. The CDR3 region is CASVGQVSYNEQFF. DNA of the CDR3: TGTGCCAGTGTCGGGCAGGTCTCCTACAATGAGCAGTTCTTC. This chain uses TRBV2 with TRBJ2-1; D uncertain. Germline lookup yields CDR1 SNHLY and CDR2 FYNNEI. V gave up 9 bases and J gave up 0 bases, with 12 bases separating them. The CDR3 is 14 residues long.

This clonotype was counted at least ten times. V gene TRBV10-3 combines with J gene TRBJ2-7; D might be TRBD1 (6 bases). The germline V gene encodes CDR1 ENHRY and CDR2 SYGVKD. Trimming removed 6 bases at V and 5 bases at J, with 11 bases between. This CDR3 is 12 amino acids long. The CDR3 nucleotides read TGTGCCATCAGGGGGGCCCAGAACGAGCAGTACTTC. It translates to CAIRGAQNEQYF.

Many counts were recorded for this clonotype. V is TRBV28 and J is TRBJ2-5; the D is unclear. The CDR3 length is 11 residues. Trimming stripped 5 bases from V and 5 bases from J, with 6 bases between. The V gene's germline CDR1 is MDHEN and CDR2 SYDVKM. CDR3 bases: TGTGCCAGCAGTCAAAGGGAGACCCAGTACTTC. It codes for CASSQRETQYF.

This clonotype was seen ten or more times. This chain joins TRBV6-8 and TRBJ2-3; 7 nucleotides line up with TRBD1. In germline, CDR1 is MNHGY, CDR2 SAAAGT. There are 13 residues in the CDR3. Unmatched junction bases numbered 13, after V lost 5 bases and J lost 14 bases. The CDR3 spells CASSTQRDSRTYF. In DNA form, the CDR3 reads TGTGCCAGCAGTACTCAAAGGGACAGTCGTACGTATTTT.

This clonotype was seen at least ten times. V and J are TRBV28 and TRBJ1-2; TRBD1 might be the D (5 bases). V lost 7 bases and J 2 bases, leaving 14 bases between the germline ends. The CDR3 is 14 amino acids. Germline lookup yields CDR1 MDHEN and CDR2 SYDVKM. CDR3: CASTETRGNYGYTF. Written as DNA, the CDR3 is TGTGCCAGCACCGAGACACGGGGCAACTATGGCTACACCTTC.

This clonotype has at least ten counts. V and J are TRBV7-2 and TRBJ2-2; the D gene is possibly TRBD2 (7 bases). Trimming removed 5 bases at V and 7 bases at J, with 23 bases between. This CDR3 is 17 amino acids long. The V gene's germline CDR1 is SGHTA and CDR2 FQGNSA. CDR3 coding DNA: TGTGCCAGCAGCCAACCGAGCGGCGGGGGCGGGAACGGGGAGCTGTTTTTT. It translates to CASSQPSGGGGNGELFF.

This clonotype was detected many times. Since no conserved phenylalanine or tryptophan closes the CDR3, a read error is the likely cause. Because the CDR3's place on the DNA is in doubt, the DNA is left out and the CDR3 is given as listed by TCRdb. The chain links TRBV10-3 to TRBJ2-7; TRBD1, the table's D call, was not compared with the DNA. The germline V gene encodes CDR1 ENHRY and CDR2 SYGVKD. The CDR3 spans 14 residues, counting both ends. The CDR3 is CAISEEPGQGAVVA.

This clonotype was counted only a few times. In DNA, the CDR3 is TGTGCCAGCAGCTTATACAGGGAGTGGGATGAGCAGTTCTTC. This gives the protein CASSLYREWDEQFF. The gene calls are TRBV7-9 and TRBJ2-1; TRBD1 is a possible D gene (6 bases). V was clipped by 2 bases and J by 8 bases, with 13 bases between them. The CDR3 is 14 residues long. The germline gives CDR1 SEHNR, CDR2 FQNEAQ (reference sequence).

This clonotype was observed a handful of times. CDR3 DNA sequence: TGCGCCAGCAGCCAAGTGTTCTCAGGGCTGAATGAGCAGTTCTTC. Translation gives CASSQVFSGLNEQFF. The chain couples TRBV4-3 to TRBJ2-1, with D possibly TRBD1 on 5 matching bases. From germline, CDR1 is LGHNA and CDR2 YSLEER. Trimming stripped 1 base from V and 7 bases from J, with 14 bases between. The CDR3 has 15 residues.

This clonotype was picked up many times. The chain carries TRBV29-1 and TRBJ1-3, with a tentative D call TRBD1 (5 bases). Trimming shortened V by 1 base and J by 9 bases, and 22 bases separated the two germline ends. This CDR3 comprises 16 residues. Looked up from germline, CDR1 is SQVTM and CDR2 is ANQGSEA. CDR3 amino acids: CSVEGTRNNRDPTIYF. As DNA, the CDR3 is TGCAGCGTTGAAGGGACAAGGAACAACCGGGATCCCACCATATATTTT.

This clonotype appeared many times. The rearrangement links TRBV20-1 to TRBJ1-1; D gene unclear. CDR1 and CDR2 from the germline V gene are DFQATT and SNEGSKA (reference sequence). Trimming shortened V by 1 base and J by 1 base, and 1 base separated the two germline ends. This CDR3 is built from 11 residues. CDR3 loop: CSARGNTEAFF. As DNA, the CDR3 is TGCAGTGCTAGAGGGAACACTGAAGCTTTCTTT.

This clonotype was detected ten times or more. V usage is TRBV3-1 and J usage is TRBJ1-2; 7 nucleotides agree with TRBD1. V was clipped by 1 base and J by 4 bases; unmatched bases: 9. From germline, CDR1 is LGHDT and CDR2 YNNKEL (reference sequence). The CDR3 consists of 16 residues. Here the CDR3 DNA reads TGTGCCAGCAGCCAAGTTAATCGACAGGGTGGCTATGGCTACACCTTC. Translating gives CASSQVNRQGGYGYTF.

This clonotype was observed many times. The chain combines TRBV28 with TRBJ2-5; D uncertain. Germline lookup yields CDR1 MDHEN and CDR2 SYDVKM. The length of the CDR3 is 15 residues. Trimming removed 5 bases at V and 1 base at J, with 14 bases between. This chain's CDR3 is CASSPLRQVQETQYF. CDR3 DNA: TGTGCCAGCAGTCCCCTGAGGCAGGTCCAAGAGACCCAGTACTTC.

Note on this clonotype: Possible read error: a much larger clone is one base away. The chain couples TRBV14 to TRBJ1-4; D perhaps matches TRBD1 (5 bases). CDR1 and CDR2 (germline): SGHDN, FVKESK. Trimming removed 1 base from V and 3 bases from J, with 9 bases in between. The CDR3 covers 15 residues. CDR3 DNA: TGTGCCAGCAGCCAAGGGGGGACGGCTAATGAAAAACTGTTTTTT. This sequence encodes CASSQGGTANEKLFF.

Here the CDR3 reads CASSFLAGAFTDTQYF. Written as DNA, the CDR3 is TGTGCCAGCAGTTTTTTAGCGGGGGCCTTCACAGATACGCAGTATTTT. The chain combines TRBV28 with TRBJ2-3; TRBD2 agrees at 9 bases. Trimming removed 3 bases from V and 2 bases from J; junction bases left unmatched: 6. Germline V gives CDR1 MDHEN, CDR2 SYDVKM. The CDR3 runs 16 residues. The full variable domain, in which reference TRBV28 and TRBJ2-3 provide the parts outside the CDR3, is DVKVTQSSRYLVKRTGEKVFLECVQDMDHENMFWYRQDPGLGLRLIYFSYDVKMKEKGDIPEGYSVSREKKERFSLILESASTNQTSMYLCASSFLAGAFTDTQYFGPGTRLTVL.

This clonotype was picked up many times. In DNA, the CDR3 is TGTGCCAGCAGTTTAAGTAACGTTGGTGAAGCTTTCTTT. Its protein is CASSLSNVGEAFF. The chain couples TRBV27 to TRBJ1-1; D remains unclear. V lost 2 bases and J lost 7, with 11 bases in between. The CDR3 sequence is 13 residues long. Germline assignment: CDR1 MNHEY and CDR2 SMNVEV (reference sequence).

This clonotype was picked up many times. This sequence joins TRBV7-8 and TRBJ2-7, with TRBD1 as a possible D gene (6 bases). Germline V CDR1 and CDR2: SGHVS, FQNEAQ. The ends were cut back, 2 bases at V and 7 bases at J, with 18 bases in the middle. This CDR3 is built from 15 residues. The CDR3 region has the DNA TGTGCCAGCAGCTTATTCCCTGGACAGTTTCGGGAGCAGTACTTC. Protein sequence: CASSLFPGQFREQYF.

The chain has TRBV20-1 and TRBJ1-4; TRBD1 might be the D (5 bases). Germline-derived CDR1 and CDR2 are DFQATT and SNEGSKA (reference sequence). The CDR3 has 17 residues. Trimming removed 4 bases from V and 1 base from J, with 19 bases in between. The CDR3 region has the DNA TGCAGTGCTATCCCGGGACGTTTAGTGGGAACTAATGAAAAACTGTTTTTT. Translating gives CSAIPGRLVGTNEKLFF.

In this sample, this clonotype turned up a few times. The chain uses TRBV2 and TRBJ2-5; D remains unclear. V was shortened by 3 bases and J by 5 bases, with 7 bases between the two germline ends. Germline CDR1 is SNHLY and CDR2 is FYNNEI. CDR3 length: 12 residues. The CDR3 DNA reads TGTGCCAGCAGTGAGACGATTGAGACCCAGTACTTC. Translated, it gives CASSETIETQYF.

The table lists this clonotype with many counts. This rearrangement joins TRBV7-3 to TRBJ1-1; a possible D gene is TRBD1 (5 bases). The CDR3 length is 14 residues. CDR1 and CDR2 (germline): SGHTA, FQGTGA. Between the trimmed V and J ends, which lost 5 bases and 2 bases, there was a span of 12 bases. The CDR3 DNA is TGTGCCAGCAGCCCGACAGTGGACAACACTGAAGCTTTCTTT. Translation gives CASSPTVDNTEAFF.

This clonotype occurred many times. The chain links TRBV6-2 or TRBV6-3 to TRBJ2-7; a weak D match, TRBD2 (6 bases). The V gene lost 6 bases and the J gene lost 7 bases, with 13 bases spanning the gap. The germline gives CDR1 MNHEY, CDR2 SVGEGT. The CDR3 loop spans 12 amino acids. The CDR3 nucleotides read TGTGCCAGCAGCCCTCTAGCGTTGGAGCAGTACGTC. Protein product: CASSPLALEQYV.

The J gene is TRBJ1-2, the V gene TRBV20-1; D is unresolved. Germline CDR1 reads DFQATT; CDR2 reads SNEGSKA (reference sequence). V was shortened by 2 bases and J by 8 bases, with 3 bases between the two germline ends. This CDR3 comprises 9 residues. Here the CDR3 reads CSARSGYTF. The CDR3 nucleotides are TGCAGTGCTAGAAGCGGCTACACCTTC.

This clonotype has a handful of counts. CDR3 amino acids: CASSYREGWTEAFF. Here the CDR3 DNA reads TGTGCCAGCAGCTACCGAGAGGGATGGACTGAAGCTTTCTTT. This sequence joins TRBV7-9 and TRBJ1-1; D unclear. V lost 4 bases, J lost 5 bases, and 14 bases lay in between. CDR1 SEHNR and CDR2 FQNEAQ come from the germline V gene (reference sequence). The CDR3 has 14 residues.

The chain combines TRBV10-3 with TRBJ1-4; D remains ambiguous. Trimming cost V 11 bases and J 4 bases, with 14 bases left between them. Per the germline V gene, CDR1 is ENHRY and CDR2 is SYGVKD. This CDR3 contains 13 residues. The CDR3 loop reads CASGRDFNEKLFF. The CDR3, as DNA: TGTGCCTCCGGAAGGGATTTTAATGAAAAACTGTTTTTT.

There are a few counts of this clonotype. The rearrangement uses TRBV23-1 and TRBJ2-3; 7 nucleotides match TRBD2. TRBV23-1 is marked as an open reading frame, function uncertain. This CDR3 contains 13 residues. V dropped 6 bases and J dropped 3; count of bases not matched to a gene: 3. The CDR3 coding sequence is TGCGCCAGCAGAAGGACTAGAACAGATACGCAGTATTTT. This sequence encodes CASRRTRTDTQYF.